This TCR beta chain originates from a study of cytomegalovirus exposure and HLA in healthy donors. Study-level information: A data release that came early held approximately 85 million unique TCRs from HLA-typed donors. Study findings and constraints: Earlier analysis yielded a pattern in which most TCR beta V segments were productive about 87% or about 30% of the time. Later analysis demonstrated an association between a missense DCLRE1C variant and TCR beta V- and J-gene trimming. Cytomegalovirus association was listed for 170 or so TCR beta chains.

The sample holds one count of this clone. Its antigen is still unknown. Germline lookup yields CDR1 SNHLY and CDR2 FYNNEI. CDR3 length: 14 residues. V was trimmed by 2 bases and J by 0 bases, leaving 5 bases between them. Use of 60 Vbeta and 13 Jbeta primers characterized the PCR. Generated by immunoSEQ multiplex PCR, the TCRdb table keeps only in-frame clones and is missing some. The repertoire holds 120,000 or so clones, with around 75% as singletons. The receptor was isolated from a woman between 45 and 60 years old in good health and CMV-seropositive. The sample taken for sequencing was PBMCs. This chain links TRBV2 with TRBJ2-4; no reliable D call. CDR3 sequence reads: CASSEIIAKNIQYF. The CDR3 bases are TGTGCCAGCAGTGAAATCATAGCCAAAAACATTCAGTACTTC.